The 12 T cell receptor beta chains reported below all come from one sample, sequenced in a study of cytomegalovirus exposure and HLA in healthy donors. Researchers ran the PCR with 60 Vbeta and 13 Jbeta primers. TCRdb's table, derived via immunoSEQ multiplex PCR, lists solely in-frame clones and lacks some. The sample lists about 130,000 clones; approximately 87% were seen once. The source material was PBMCs. Receptor source: a man aged 18 to 35 in good health and CMV-seropositive.

This rearrangement joins TRBV6-5 to TRBJ1-6; the D gene is possibly TRBD1 (6 bases). The V gene lost 6 bases and the J gene lost 8 bases, with 11 bases spanning the gap. Germline V CDR1 and CDR2: MNHEY, SVGAGI. CDR3 length equals 13 residues. CDR3 in amino acids: CASRGGEDSPLHF. CDR3 nucleotide sequence: TGTGCCAGCAGAGGGGGAGAGGATTCACCCCTCCACTTT.

The V call is TRBV6-6, the J call TRBJ2-3; a weak D match, TRBD1 (5 bases). Germline-derived CDR1 and CDR2 are MNHNY and SVGAGI (reference sequence). The germline V and J ends were trimmed by 5 bases and 3 bases, with 12 bases remaining between them. The CDR3 contains 14 residues. The CDR3 protein is CASSRGSRTDTQYF. Written as DNA, the CDR3 is TGTGCCAGCAGTAGGGGTTCACGGACAGATACGCAGTATTTT.

This chain connects TRBV7-3 to TRBJ2-7, with 7 bases identical to TRBD2. V gave up 6 bases and J gave up 0 bases; unmatched junction bases: 29. In germline, CDR1 is SGHTA, CDR2 FQGTGA. The CDR3 sequence is 22 residues long. The CDR3 nucleotides read TGTGCCAGCAGGCTCTGTTCAACGGTCTTGCGGGGGAGCCACCTGAGCTCCTACGAGCAGTACTTC. It codes for CASRLCSTVLRGSHLSSYEQYF.

V and J are TRBV6-5 and TRBJ2-7, with D unresolved. The germline V gene has CDR1 MNHEY and CDR2 SVGAGI. V shed 3 bases and J shed 1 base, with 10 bases lying between them. This CDR3 is 14 amino acids long. The CDR3 spells CASSYNADSYEQYF. The CDR3 DNA is TGTGCCAGCAGTTATAACGCGGATTCCTACGAGCAGTACTTC.

The genes are TRBV7-9 and TRBJ2-3; 9 bases are a match to TRBD2. V gave up 5 bases and J gave up 4 bases; unmatched junction bases: 13. This CDR3 region has 17 residues. Germline CDR1 SEHNR, CDR2 FQNEAQ (reference sequence). The CDR3 sequence: CASSPFFRGGASDTQYF. The DNA of the CDR3 is TGTGCCAGCAGCCCTTTCTTCCGCGGGGGGGCATCAGATACGCAGTATTTT.

This chain connects TRBV19 to TRBJ1-1; TRBD1 matches 10 bases. This CDR3 spans 15 amino acids. Germline-derived CDR1 and CDR2 are LNHDA and SQIVND (reference sequence). The ends lost 5 bases at V and 5 bases at J; junction bases unmatched: 8. CDR3 loop: CASSPRDRGGTEAFF. DNA for the CDR3: TGTGCCAGTAGTCCCCGGGACAGGGGAGGTACTGAAGCTTTCTTT.

The V and J genes are TRBV5-8 and TRBJ2-3; 9 positions match TRBD1. This CDR3 contains 16 residues. The germline CDR1 and CDR2 sequences are SGHTS and YDEGEE. Trimming at V came to 0 bases and at J to 3 bases, leaving 5 bases not matched to a gene. CDR3 DNA: TGTGCCAGCAGCTTGGAATGGGACAGGGTTACAGATACGCAGTATTTT. It specifies CASSLEWDRVTDTQYF.

This chain connects TRBV5-4 to TRBJ1-2, with D unclear. Deletions cut 5 bases from V and 0 bases from J, with 20 bases between. The CDR3 length is 17 residues. Germline V gene lookup returns CDR1 SGHNT and CDR2 YYREEE (reference sequence). CDR3 in amino acids: CASSAPGGIAANYGYTF. The CDR3 nucleotides read TGTGCCAGCAGTGCCCCAGGAGGTATAGCAGCTAACTATGGCTACACCTTC.

A remark on this clone: At the DNA level, this CDR3 is encoded by other sequences in the same sample as well. This chain links TRBV6-1 with TRBJ1-5; D call uncertain. The V and J ends lost 0 bases and 1 base respectively, with 7 bases between them. Per the germline V gene, CDR1 is MNHNS and CDR2 is SASEGT. The CDR3 totals 15 residues. The CDR3 DNA reads as TGTGCCAGCAGTGAAGCGCCGGGAAGCAATCAGCCCCAGCATTTT. This codes for CASSEAPGSNQPQHF.

The V and J genes are TRBV7-2 and TRBJ1-5; the match to TRBD1 covers 7 bases. Per germline, CDR1 SGHTA and CDR2 FQGNSA. With V trimmed by 6 bases and J by 0 bases, 5 bases remained unmatched. This CDR3 spans 15 amino acids. CDR3 sequence: CASSGTVLSNQPQHF. The DNA of the CDR3 is TGTGCCAGCAGTGGGACAGTCCTTAGCAATCAGCCCCAGCATTTT.

This clone was seen a handful of times. The chain carries TRBV5-4 and TRBJ2-1; D call uncertain. Looked up from germline, CDR1 is SGHNT and CDR2 is YYREEE (reference sequence). This CDR3 has 14 residues. Trimming removed 0 bases at V and 6 bases at J, with 10 bases between. In nucleotides, the CDR3 is TGTGCCAGCAGCTTGGGGGCAGAAGTCAATGAGCAGTTCTTC. Protein product: CASSLGAEVNEQFF. The variable domain in full, with the rest retrieved from reference TRBV5-4 and TRBJ2-1, is ETGVTQSPTHLIKTRGQQVTLRCSSQSGHNTVSWYQQALGQGPQFIFQYYREEENGRGNFPPRFSGLQFPNYSSELNVNALELDDSALYLCASSLGAEVNEQFFGPGTRLTVL.

The chain combines TRBV9 with TRBJ1-2; D is perhaps TRBD1 (6 bases). Trimming removed 0 bases from V and 1 base from J, with 7 bases in between. The CDR3 loop spans 14 amino acids. In germline, CDR1 is SGDLS, CDR2 YYNGEE. DNA for the CDR3: TGTGCCAGCAGCGTAGAAGGGGGTAACTATGGCTACACCTTC. Residues: CASSVEGGNYGYTF.